This T cell receptor beta chain was sequenced during a study of blood T cells in healthy people across ages. The CDR3 spans 13 residues. Trimming removed 9 bases at V and 4 bases at J, with 15 bases between. General study results and limits: A roughly linear age-dependent decrease characterized TCR beta diversity per million T cells. Long-lived donors exceeded aged donors in naive CD4+ cells and diversity. Without sorted subsets, naive and antigen-experienced compartments could not be conclusively compared. Donor CMV infection status was unknown, possibly confounding age-related changes in expanded clonotypes.

This clonotype was detected only a few times. No antigen is known for it. It was with a sample-barcoded 5' primer and a J-beta primer mix that a second PCR of roughly 7 to 12 cycles was run. TCRdb reprocessed the 5' RACE reads with MiXCR, giving one entry per CDR3 protein. The table includes 1.5 million to 2 million distinct CDR3 sequences, 25% to 30% detected once. V usage is TRBV12-3 or TRBV12-4 and J usage is TRBJ1-2; D remains unclear. The sample consisted of blood. The source of this sequence is a woman in her thirties in good health. The CDR3 spells CASETREAYGYTF. In DNA form, the CDR3 reads TGTGCCAGTGAGACCCGAGAGGCCTATGGCTACACCTTC.